The subject of this entry is one TCR beta chain. Its antigen remains unidentified. CD45RO-negative, CCR7-positively selected cells formed the naive CD8 fraction, excluding terminally differentiated effector memory CD45RA+ cells. Produced via immunoSEQ multiplex PCR; TCRdb's table is partial and in-frame only. This sample yields roughly 2.1 million clones, of which roughly 91% are seen a single time; more than 1.5% belongs to the top ten. This entry is derived from a study of shared clonotypes between healthy human individuals. The study, taken as a whole, reports: Clonotypes shared by all four donors outscored non-shared clonotypes in generation probability. The study's rarefaction showed incomplete sorted-subset sequencing despite large depth.

J gave up 6 bases and V 5 bases, and 11 bases lay outside the gene matches. CDR3 length equals 15 residues. From germline, CDR1 is MDHEN and CDR2 SYDVKM. Sequencing was carried out using naive CD8+ T cells from PBMCs. This TCR derives from a man between 18 and 35 years old in good health. Some clones in this sample may be carry-over from other donors' samples. The chain couples TRBV28 to TRBJ1-1, with 8 bases that match TRBD1. The CDR3 here is CASSPPDRAWAEAFF. The CDR3 nucleotides read TGTGCCAGCAGTCCACCGGACAGGGCGTGGGCTGAAGCTTTCTTT.